This T cell receptor beta chain derives from a study of spatial heterogeneity in lung cancer. The library protocol tagged each TCR cDNA with a unique molecular identifier. MiXCR was run by TCRdb on the 5' RACE reads, yielding one entry per CDR3 protein. The sample yields fewer than 15,000 distinct CDR3 sequences, 5.2% seen once. This clonotype is labeled as medium-sized (0.01 to 0.1%). This beta chain is an unintended read in a library built for alpha chains; its size means little. The time point: sample taken at primary tumor resection. Whole RNA obtained from tumor, nontumor lung or frozen PBMC underwent sequencing without sorting. This TCR derives from a human donor with early-stage non-small cell lung cancer. Sequenced material: lung tumor tissue, taken at surgery.

The chain's CDR3 is CASRRGGTEAFF. Written as DNA, the CDR3 is TGTGCCAGCAGACGCGGGGGCACTGAAGCTTTCTTT. The chain links TRBV2 to TRBJ1-1; perhaps TRBD1 as D (5 bases). The CDR3 totals 12 residues. From germline, CDR1 is SNHLY and CDR2 FYNNEI. Trimming pared 6 bases from V and 4 bases from J, leaving 9 bases between.